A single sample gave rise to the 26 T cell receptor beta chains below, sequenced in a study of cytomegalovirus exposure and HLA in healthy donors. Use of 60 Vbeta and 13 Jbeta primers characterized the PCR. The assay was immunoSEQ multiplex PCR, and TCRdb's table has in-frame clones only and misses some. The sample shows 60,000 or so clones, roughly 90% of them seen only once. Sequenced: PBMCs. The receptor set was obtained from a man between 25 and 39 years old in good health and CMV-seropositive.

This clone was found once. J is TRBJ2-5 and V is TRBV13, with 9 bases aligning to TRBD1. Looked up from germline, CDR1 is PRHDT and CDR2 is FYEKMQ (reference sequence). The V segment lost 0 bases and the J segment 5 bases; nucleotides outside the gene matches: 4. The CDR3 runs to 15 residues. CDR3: CASSLGWTGEETQYF. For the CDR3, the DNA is TGTGCCAGCAGCTTAGGCTGGACAGGGGAGGAGACCCAGTACTTC.

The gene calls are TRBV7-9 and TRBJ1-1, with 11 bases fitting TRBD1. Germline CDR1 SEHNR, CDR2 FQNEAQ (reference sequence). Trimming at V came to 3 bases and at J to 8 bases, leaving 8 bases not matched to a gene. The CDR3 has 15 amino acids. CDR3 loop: CASSFRTGGEKEAFF. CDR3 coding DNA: TGTGCCAGCAGCTTTCGGACAGGGGGCGAAAAAGAAGCTTTCTTT.

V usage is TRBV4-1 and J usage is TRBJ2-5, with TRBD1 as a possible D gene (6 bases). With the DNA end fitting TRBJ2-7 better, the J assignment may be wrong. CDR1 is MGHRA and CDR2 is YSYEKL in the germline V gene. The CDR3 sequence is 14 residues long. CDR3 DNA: TGCGCCAGCAGCCAAGATGGCAGGGGTTACGAGCAGTACTTC. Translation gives CASSQDGRGYEQYF.

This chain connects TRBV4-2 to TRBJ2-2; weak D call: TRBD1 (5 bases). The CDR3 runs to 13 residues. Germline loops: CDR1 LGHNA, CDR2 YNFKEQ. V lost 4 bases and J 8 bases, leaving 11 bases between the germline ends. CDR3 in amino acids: CASSRGATGELFF. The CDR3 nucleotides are TGTGCCAGCAGCCGTGGGGCTACGGGGGAGCTGTTTTTT.

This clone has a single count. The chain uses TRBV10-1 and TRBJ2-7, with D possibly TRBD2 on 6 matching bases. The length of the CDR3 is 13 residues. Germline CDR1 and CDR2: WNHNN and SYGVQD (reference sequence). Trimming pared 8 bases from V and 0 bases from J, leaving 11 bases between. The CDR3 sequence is CASGGTNSYEQYF. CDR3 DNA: TGCGCCAGCGGGGGGACCAACTCCTACGAGCAGTACTTC.

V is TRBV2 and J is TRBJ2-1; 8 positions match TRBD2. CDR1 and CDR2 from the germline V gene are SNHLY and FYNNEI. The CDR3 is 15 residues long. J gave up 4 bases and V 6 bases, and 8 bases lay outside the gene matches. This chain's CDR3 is CASRRRGGSYNEQFF. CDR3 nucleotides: TGTGCCAGCAGGCGGCGCGGGGGGAGTTACAATGAGCAGTTCTTC.

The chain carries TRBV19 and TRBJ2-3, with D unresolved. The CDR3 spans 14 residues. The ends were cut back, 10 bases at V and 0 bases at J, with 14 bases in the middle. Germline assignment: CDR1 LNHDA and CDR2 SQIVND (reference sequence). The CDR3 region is CATSLQRSTDTQYF. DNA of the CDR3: TGTGCCACTTCTCTCCAGAGGAGCACAGATACGCAGTATTTT. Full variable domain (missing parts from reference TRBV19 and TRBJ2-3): DGGITQSPKYLFRKEGQNVTLSCEQNLNHDAMYWYRQDPGQGLRLIYYSQIVNDFQKGDIAEGYSVSREKKESFPLTVTSAQKNPTAFYLCATSLQRSTDTQYFGPGTRLTVL.

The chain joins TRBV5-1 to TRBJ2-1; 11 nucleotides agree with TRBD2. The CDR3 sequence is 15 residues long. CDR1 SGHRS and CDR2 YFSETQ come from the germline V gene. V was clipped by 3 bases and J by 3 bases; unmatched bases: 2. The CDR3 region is CASSSTSGSYNEQFF. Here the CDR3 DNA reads TGCGCCAGCAGCTCAACTAGCGGGAGCTACAATGAGCAGTTCTTC. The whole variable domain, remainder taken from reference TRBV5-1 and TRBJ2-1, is KAGVTQTPRYLIKTRGQQVTLSCSPISGHRSVSWYQQTPGQGLQFLFEYFSETQRNKGNFPGRFSGRQFSNSRSEMNVSTLELGDSALYLCASSSTSGSYNEQFFGPGTRLTVL.

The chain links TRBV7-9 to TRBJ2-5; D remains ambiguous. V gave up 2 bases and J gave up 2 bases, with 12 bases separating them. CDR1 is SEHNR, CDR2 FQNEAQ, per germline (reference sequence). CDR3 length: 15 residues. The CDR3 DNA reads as TGTGCCAGCAGCTTAACCACAAGTTCTCAAGAGACCCAGTACTTC. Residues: CASSLTTSSQETQYF.

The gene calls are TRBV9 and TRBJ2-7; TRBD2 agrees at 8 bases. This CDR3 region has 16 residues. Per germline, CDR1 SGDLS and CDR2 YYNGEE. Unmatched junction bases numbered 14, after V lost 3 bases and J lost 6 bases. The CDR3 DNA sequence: TGTGCCAGCAGCGAGCGGAAGGGTAGCGGGGTGCTCGAGCAGTACTTC. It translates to CASSERKGSGVLEQYF.

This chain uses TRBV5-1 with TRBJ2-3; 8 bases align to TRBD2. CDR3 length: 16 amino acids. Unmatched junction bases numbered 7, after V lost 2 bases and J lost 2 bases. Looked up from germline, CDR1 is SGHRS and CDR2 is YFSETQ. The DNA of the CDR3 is TGCGCCAGCAGCTTAGTCCCGGGAGGGCCCACAGATACGCAGTATTTT. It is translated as CASSLVPGGPTDTQYF.

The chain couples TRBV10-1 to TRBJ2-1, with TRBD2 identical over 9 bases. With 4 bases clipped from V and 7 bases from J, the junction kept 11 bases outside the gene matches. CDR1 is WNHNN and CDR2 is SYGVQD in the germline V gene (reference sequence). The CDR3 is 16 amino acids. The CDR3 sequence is CASSVISGRGRNEQFF. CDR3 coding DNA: TGCGCCAGCAGTGTGATTAGCGGGAGAGGTCGGAATGAGCAGTTCTTC.

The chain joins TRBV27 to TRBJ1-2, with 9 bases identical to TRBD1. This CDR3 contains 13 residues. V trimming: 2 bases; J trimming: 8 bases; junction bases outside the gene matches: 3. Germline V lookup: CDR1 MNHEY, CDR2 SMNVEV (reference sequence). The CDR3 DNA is TGTGCCAGCAGTTTAAACAGGGGGCGCGGCTACACCTTC. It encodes CASSLNRGRGYTF.

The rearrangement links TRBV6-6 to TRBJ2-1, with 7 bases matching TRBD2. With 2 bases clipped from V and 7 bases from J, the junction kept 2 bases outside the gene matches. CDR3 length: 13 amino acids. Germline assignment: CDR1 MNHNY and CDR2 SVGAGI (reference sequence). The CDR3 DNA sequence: TGTGCCAGCAGTTACCGAGCGGGAAATGAGCAGTTCTTC. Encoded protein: CASSYRAGNEQFF.

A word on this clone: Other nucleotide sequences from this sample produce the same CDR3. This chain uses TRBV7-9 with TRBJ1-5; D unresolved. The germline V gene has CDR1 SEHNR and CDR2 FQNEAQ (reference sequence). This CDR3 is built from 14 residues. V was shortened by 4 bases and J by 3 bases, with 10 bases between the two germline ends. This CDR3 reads CASSWGGPNQPQHF. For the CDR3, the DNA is TGTGCCAGCAGCTGGGGAGGACCCAATCAGCCCCAGCATTTT.

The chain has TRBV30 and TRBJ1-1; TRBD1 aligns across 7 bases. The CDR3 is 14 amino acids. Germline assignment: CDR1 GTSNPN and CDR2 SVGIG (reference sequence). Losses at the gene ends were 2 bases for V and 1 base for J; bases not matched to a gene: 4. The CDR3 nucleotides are TGTGCCTGGAGTCCAGACAGGGCGAACACTGAAGCTTTCTTT. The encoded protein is CAWSPDRANTEAFF.

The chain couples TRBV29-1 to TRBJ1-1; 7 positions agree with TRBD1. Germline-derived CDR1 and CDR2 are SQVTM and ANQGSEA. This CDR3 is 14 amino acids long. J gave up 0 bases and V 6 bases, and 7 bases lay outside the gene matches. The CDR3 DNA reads TGCAGCGTGGAGGGACAGAGCATGAACACTGAAGCTTTCTTT. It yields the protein CSVEGQSMNTEAFF.

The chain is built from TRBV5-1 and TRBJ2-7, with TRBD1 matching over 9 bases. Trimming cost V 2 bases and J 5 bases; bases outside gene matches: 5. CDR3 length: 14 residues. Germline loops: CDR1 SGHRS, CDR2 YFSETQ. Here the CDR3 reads CASSFQDRGDEQYF. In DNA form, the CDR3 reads TGCGCCAGCAGCTTTCAGGACAGGGGAGACGAGCAGTACTTC. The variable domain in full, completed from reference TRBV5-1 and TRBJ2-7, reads KAGVTQTPRYLIKTRGQQVTLSCSPISGHRSVSWYQQTPGQGLQFLFEYFSETQRNKGNFPGRFSGRQFSNSRSEMNVSTLELGDSALYLCASSFQDRGDEQYFGPGTRLTVT.

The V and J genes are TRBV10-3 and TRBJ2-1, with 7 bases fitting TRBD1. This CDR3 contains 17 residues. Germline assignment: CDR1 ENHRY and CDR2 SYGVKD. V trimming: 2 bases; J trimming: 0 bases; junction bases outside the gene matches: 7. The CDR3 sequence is CAISERTGTSSYNEQFF. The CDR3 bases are TGTGCCATCAGTGAGCGGACAGGAACTAGCTCCTACAATGAGCAGTTCTTC.

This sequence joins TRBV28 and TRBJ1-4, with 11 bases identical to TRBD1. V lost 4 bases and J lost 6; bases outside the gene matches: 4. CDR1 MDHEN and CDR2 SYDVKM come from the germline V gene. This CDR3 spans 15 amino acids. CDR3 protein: CASSYPGQGDEKLFF. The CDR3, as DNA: TGTGCCAGCAGTTACCCGGGACAGGGGGATGAAAAACTGTTTTTT.

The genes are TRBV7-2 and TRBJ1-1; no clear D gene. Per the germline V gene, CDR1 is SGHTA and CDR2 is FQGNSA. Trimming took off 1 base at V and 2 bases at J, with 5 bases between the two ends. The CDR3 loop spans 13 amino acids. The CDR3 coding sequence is TGTGCCAGCAGCTTAGACAGAAACACTGAAGCTTTCTTT. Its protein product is CASSLDRNTEAFF.

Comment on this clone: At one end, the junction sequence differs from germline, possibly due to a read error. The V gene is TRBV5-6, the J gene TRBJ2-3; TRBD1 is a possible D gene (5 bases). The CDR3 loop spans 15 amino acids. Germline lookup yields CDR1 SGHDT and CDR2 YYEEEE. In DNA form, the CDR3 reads TGTGCCAGCAGCTCCGGAGCCTGGGGCTCAGATACGCGGTATTTT. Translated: CASSSGAWGSDTRYF.

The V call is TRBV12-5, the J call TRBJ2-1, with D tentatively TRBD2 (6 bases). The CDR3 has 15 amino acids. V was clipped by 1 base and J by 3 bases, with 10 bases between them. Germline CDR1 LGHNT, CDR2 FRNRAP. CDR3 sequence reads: CASGLGRDLYNEQFF. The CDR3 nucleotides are TGTGCTAGTGGTTTGGGGCGGGATCTCTACAATGAGCAGTTCTTC.

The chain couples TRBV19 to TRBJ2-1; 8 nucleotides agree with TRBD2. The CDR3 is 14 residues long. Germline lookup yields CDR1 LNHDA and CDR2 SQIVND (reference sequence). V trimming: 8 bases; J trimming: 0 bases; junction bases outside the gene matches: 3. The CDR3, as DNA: TGTGCCAGTCAGCGGGAGAGCTCCTACAATGAGCAGTTCTTC. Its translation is CASQRESSYNEQFF.

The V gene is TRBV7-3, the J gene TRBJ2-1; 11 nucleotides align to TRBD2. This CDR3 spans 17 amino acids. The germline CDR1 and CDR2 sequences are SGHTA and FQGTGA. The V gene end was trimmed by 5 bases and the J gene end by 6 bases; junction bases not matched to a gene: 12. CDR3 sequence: CASSPAPLAGVSNEQFF. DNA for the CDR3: TGTGCCAGCAGCCCGGCCCCACTAGCGGGAGTCTCCAATGAGCAGTTCTTC. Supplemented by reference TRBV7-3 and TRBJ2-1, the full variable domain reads GAGVSQTPSNKVTEKGKYVELRCDPISGHTALYWYRQSLGQGPEFLIYFQGTGAADDSGLPNDRFFAVRPEGSVSTLKIQRTERGDSAVYLCASSPAPLAGVSNEQFFGPGTRLTVL.

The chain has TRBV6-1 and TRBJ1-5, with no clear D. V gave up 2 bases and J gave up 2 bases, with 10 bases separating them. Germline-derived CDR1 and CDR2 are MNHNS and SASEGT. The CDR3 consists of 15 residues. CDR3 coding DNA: TGTGCCAGCAGTGAACTAGGCTCGGGCAATCAGCCCCAGCATTTT. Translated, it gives CASSELGSGNQPQHF.